The source of this T cell receptor beta chain is a study of T cells after yellow fever vaccination. About the research overall: Fractions of limited cellularity were prepared by means of SMART-Seq v4 Ultra Low Input. The study, taken as a whole, reports: Reappearance after the booster was observed for most primary-vaccination clones (96% CD4, roughly 88% CD8). Among all clonotypes, a small share was observed in both CD4 and CD8 compartments.

This clonotype was detected only a few times. Its antigen is currently unknown. TCR cDNA was made by 5'RACE template switching, adding a universal primer site and UMIs. TCRdb ran MiXCR on the 5' RACE reads and lists one entry per CDR3 protein. The top ten clones hold 2.5% of a sample with about 160,000 distinct CDR3 sequences, about 7% of them seen once. V lost 4 bases, J lost 7 bases, and 9 bases lay in between. The CDR3 has 12 residues. Germline CDR1 and CDR2: SGHDT and YYEEEE. This material consisted of CD4+ T cells sorted from PBMCs, taken 5 days after the first yellow fever vaccination. This sequence originates from a man younger than 35 who received the YFV17D yellow fever vaccine. This chain uses TRBV5-6 with TRBJ2-1; D could derive from TRBD1 or TRBD2 (5 bases each). In DNA form, the CDR3 reads TGTGCCAGCAGCGGGGGTCATAATGAGCAGTTCTTC. It yields the protein CASSGGHNEQFF.